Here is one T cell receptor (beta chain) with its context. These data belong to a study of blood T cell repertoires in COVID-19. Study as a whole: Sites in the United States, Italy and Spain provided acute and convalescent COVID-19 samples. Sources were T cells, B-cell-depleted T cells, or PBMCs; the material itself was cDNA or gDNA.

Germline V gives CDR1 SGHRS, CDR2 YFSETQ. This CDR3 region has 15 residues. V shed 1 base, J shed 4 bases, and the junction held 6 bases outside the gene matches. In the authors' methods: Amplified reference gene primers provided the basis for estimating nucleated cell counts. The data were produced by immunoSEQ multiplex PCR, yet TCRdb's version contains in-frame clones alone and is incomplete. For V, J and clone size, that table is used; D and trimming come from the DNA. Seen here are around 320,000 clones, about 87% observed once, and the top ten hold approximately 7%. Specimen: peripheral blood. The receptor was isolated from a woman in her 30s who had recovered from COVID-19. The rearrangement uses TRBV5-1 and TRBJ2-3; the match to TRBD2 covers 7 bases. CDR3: CASSLSGGEADTQYF. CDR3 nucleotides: TGCGCCAGCAGCTTGTCGGGGGGAGAGGCAGATACGCAGTATTTT.